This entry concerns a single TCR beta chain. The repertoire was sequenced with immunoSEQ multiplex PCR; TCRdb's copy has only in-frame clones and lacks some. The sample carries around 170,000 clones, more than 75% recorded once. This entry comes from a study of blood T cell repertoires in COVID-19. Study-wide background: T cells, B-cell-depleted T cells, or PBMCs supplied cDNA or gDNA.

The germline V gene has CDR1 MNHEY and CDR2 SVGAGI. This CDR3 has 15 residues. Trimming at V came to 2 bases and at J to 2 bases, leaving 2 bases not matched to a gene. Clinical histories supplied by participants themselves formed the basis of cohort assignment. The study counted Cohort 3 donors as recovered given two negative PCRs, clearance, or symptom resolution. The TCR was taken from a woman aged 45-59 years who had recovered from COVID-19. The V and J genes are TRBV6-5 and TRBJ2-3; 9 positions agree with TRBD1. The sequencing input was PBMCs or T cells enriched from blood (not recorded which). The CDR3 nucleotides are TGTGCCAGCAGTTACGACAGGGGGACCACAGATACGCAGTATTTT. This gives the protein CASSYDRGTTDTQYF.